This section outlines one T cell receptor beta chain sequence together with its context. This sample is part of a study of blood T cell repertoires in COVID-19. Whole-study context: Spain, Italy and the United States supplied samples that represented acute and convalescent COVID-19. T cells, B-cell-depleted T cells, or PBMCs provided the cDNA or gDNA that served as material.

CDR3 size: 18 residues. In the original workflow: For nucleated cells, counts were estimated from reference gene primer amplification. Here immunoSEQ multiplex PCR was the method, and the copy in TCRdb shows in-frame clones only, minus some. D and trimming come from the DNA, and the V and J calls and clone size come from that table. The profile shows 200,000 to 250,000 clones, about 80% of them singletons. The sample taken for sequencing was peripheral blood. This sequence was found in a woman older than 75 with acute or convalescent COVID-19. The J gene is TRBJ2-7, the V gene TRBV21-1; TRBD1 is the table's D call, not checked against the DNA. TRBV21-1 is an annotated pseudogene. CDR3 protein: CASSKFNGQRRSRDEQYF. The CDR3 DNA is TGTGCCAGCAGCAAATTTAACGGACAGCGAAGGTCCAGGGACGAGCAGTACTTC.